This T cell receptor (beta chain) was sequenced in a study of T cells in tuberculosis. Trimming shortened V by 4 bases and J by 3 bases, and 25 bases separated the two germline ends. Germline CDR1 and CDR2: MNHEY and SMNVEV (reference sequence). This CDR3 has 18 amino acids. Produced via immunoSEQ multiplex PCR; TCRdb's table is partial and in-frame only. The sample carries tens of thousands of clones, less than 95% recorded once. Sequencing used PBMCs. This clonotype was obtained from a donor aged 10-29 years with latent tuberculosis or without tuberculosis infection. This sequence joins TRBV27 and TRBJ2-7, with D maybe TRBD2 (7 bases). The CDR3 DNA reads as TGTGCCAGCAGTTCACCCAGCCAAAACAGGGAGGGTAGCTACGAGCAGTACTTC. Translating gives CASSSPSQNREGSYEQYF.